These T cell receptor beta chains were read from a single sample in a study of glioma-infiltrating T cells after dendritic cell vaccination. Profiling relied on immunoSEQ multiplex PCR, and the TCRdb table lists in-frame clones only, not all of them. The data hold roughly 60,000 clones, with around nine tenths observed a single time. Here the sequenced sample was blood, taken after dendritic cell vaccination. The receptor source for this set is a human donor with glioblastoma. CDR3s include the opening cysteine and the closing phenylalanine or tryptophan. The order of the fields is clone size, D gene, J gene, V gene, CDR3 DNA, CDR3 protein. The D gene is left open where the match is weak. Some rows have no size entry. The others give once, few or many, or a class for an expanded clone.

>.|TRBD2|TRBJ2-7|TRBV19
TGTGCCAGTAGTATAGATCTCCTAGCGGGAGGGCCAAGTTACGAGCAGTACTTC
CASSIDLLAGGPSYEQYF
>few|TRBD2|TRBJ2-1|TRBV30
TGTGCCTGGACCCTCCTAGCGGGGGCCTACAATGAGCAGTTCTTC
CAWTLLAGAYNEQFF
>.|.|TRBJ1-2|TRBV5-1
TGCGCCAGCAGCTTGGGCGCAGGGGTGGACTATGGCTACACCTTC
CASSLGAGVDYGYTF
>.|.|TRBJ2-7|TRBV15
TGTGCCACCGGATCCCGGAGTGGAAAGTACGAGCAGTACTTC
CATGSRSGKYEQYF
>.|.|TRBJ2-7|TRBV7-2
TGTGCCAGCAGCTTAGGCCGGACCAGGGGGGCCTACGAGCAGTACTTC
CASSLGRTRGAYEQYF
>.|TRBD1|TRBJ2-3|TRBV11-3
TGTGCCAGCACCAAGGGGGCTAGCACAGATACGCAGTATTTT
CASTKGASTDTQYF
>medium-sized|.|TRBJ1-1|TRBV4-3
TGCGCCAGCAGCCAAGATGGCAGGGGATTAATGGCCGTGAACACTGAAGCTTTCTTT
CASSQDGRGLMAVNTEAFF
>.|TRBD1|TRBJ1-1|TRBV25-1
TGTGCCAGCAGTGATATGGACAGGGCAGGGGCTGAAGCTTTCTTT
CASSDMDRAGAEAFF
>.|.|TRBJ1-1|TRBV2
TGTGCCAGCAGTGATGAGGCGAGGGGAGGCACTGAAGCTTTCTTT
CASSDEARGGTEAFF
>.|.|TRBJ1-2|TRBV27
TGTGCCAGCAGTTTTCACGGGAACTATGGCTACACCTTC
CASSFHGNYGYTF
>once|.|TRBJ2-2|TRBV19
TGTGCCAGTAGTATACGGTTGGAGTTTAAAACCGGGGAGCTGTTTTTT
CASSIRLEFKTGELFF
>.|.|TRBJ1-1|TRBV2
TGTGCCAGCAGTGACAACACGAACACTGAAGCTTTCTTT
CASSDNTNTEAFF
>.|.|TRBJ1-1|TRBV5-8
TGTGCCAGCAGCTTGGAAGGAGCTGGGGGCAGGGTCGTTTTCTTT
CASSLEGAGGRVVFF
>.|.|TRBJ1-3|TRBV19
TGCTGTATGATAGATCGAAACACCATATATTTT
CCMIDRNTIYF
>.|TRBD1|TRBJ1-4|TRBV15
TGTGCCACCAGCGGTGGGACAGACCCTACTAATGAAAAACTGTTTTTT
CATSGGTDPTNEKLFF
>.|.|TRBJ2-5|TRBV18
TGTGCCAGCTCTTCAATTTCCCGGGACACCGGGAAGCGCCTCCAAGAGACCCAGTACTTC
CASSSISRDTGKRLQETQYF
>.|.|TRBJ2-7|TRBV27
TGTGCCAGCAGGGGAAGGGGCAGCTACGAGCAGTACTTC
CASRGRGSYEQYF
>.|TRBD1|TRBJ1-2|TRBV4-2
TGTGCCAGCAGCGCCGACAGGGGATATGGCTACACCTTC
CASSADRGYGYTF
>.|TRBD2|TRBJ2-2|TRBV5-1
TGCGCCAGCAGAAGCGGCGGGGGGGCCGAAGGGGAGCTGTTTTTT
CASRSGGGAEGELFF
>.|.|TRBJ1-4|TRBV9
TGTGCCAGCAGCGCGGACTTGGCTAATGAAAAACTGTTTTTT
CASSADLANEKLFF
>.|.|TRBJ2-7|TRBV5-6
TGTGCCAGCAGTCAATGGACAATGCAAGGGTACGAGCAGTACTTC
CASSQWTMQGYEQYF
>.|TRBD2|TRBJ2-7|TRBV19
TGTGCCAGTAGTATGATGTCCGGGGGGTACGAGCAGTACTTC
CASSMMSGGYEQYF
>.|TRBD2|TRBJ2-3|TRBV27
TGTGCCAGCAGTTTTTTAGGGACTAGCGGGGATACAGATACGCAGTATTTT
CASSFLGTSGDTDTQYF
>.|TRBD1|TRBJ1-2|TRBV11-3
TGTGCCAGCAGTATAACAGGGGTGGGAAACTATGGCTACACCTTC
CASSITGVGNYGYTF
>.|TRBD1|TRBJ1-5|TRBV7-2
TGTGCCAGCAGCTTCCGGGGGGACAGGGTGGTGGGTCAGCCCCAGCATTTT
CASSFRGDRVVGQPQHF
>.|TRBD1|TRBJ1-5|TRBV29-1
TGCAGCGTTGCAGGGGGAGGTCAGCCCCAGCATTTT
CSVAGGGQPQHF
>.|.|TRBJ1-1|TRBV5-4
TGTGCCAGCAGGAAGGGGAGGACTCTAAACGTGAACACTGAAGCTTTCTTT
CASRKGRTLNVNTEAFF
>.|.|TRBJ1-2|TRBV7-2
TGTGCCAGCAGCTTGGCAGGGGCGGCGGGCTACACCTTC
CASSLAGAAGYTF
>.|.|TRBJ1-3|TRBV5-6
TGTGCCAGCAGCCTGGCTGGGGAGGAGAGAACTGGAAACACCATATATTTT
CASSLAGEERTGNTIYF